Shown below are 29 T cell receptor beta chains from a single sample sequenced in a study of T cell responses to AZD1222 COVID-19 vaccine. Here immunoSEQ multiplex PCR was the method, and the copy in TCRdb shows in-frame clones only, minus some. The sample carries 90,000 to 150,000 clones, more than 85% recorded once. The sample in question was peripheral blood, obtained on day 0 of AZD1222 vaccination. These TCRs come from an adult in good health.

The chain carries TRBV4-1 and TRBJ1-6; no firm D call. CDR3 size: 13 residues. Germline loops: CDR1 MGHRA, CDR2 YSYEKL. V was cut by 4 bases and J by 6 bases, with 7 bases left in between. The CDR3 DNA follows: TGCGCCAGCAGCCTGCGTTTTAATTCACCCCTCCACTTT. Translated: CASSLRFNSPLHF.

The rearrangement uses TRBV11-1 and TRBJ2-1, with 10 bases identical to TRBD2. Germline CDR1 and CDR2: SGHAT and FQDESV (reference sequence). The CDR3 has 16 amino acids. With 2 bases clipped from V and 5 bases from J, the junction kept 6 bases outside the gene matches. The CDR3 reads CASSLRQREGHNEQFF. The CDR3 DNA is TGTGCCAGCAGCTTACGGCAGCGGGAGGGGCACAATGAGCAGTTCTTC.

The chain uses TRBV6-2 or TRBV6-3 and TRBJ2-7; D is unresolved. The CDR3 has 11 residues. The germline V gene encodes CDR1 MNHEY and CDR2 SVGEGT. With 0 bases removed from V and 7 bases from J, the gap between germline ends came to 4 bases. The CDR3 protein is CASSYSREQYF. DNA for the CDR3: TGTGCCAGCAGTTACTCGAGGGAGCAGTACTTC.

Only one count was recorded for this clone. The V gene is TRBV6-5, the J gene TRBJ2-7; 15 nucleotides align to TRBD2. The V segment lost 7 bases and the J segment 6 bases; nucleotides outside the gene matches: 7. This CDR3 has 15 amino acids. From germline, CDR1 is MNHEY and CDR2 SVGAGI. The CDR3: CASIGLAGGTGEQYF. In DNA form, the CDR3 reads TGTGCCAGCATAGGACTAGCGGGGGGGACCGGCGAGCAGTACTTC.

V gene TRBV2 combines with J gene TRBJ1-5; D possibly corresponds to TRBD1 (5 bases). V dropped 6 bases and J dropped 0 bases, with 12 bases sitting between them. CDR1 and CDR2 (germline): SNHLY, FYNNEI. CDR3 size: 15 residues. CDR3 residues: CASSRELNSNQPQHF. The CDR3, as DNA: TGTGCCAGCAGCAGGGAGTTGAATAGCAATCAGCCCCAGCATTTT.

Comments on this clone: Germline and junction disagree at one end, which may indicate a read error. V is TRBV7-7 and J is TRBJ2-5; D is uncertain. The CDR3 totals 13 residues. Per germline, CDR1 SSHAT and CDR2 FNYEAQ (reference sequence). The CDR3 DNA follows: TGTGCTAGCAGCTTAGGAGTAGAGGAGACCCAGTACTTC. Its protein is CASSLGVEETQYF.

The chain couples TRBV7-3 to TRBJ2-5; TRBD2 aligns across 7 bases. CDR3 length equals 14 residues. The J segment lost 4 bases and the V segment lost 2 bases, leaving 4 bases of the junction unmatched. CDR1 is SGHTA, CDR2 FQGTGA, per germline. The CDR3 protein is CASSLQAGAETQYF. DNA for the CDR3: TGTGCCAGCAGCTTACAGGCGGGAGCAGAGACCCAGTACTTC.

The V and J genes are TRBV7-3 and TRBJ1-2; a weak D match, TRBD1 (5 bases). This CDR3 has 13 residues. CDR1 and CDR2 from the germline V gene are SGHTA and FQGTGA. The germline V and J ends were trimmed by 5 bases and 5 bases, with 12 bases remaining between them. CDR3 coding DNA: TGTGCCAGCAGCCCGGACACCTTTTATGGCTACACCTTC. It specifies CASSPDTFYGYTF.

The CDR3 nucleotides read TGTGCCAGCAGTTTAAAGGGGGGCCCTCCCTCCTACGAGCAGTACTTC. Amino acids: CASSLKGGPPSYEQYF. V gene TRBV27 combines with J gene TRBJ2-7; D is perhaps TRBD1 or TRBD2 (6 bases each). Germline lookup yields CDR1 MNHEY and CDR2 SMNVEV (reference sequence). The CDR3 spans 16 residues. V dropped 2 bases and J dropped 0 bases, with 14 bases sitting between them.

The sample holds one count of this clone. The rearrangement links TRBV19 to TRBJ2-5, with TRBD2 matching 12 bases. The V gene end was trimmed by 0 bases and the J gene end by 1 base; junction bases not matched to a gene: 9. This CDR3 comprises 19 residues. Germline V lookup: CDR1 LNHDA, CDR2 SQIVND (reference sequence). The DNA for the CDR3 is TGTGCCAGTAGTATAGATCGGTTTGCGACTAGCGGGGGCCAAGAGACCCAGTACTTC. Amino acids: CASSIDRFATSGGQETQYF.

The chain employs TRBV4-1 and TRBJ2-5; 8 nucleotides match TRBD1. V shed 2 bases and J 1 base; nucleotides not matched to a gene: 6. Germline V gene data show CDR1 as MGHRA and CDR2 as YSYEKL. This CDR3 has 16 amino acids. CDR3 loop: CASSQPLTGGQETQYF. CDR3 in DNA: TGCGCCAGCAGCCAACCCCTTACAGGGGGCCAAGAGACCCAGTACTTC.

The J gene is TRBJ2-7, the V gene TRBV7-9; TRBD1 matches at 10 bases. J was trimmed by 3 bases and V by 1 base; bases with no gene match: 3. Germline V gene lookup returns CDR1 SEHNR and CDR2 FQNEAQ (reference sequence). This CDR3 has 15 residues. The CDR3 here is CASSLEGTGDYEQYF. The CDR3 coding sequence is TGTGCCAGCAGCTTAGAAGGGACAGGGGACTACGAGCAGTACTTC. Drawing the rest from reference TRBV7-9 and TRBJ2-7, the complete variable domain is DTGVSQNPRHKITKRGQNVTFRCDPISEHNRLYWYRQTLGQGPEFLTYFQNEAQLEKSRLLSDRFSAERPKGSFSTLEIQRTEQGDSAMYLCASSLEGTGDYEQYFGPGTRLTVT.

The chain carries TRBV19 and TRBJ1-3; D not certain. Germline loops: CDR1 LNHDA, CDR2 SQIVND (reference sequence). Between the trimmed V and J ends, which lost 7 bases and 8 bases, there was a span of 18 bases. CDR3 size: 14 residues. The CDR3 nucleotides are TGTGCCAGTACCCCGGGGTACTATTCGGACACCATATATTTT. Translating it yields CASTPGYYSDTIYF.

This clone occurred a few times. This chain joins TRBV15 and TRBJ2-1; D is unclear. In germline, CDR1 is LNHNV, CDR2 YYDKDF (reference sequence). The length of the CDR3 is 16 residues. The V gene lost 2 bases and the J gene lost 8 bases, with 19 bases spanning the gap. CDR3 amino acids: CATSRSLQNRIDEQFF. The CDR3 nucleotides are TGTGCCACCAGCAGATCCCTCCAAAACCGTATCGATGAGCAGTTCTTC.

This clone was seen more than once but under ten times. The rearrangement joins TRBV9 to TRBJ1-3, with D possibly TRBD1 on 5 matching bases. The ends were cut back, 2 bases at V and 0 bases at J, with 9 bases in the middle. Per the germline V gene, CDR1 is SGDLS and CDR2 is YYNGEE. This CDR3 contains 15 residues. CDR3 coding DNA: TGTGCCAGCAGCGTTCAGGGTATCTCTGGAAACACCATATATTTT. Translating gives CASSVQGISGNTIYF.

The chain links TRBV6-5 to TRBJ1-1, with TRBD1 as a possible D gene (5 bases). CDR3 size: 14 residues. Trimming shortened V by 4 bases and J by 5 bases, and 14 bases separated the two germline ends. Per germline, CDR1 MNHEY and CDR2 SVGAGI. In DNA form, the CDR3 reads TGTGCCAGCAGTTGGGACCCGACCCGGACTGAAGCTTTCTTT. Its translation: CASSWDPTRTEAFF.

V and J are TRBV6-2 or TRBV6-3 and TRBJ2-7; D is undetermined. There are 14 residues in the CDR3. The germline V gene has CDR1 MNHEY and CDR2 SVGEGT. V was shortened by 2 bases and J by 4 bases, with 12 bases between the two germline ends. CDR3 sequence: CASSYLGQAYEQYF. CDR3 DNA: TGTGCCAGCAGTTACCTTGGTCAGGCATACGAGCAGTACTTC.

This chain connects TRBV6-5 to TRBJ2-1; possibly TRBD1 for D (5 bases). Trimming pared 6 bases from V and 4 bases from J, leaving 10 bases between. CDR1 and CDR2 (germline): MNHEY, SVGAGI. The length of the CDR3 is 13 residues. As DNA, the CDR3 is TGTGCCAGCAGACAGGACGCTTACAATGAGCAGTTCTTC. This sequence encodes CASRQDAYNEQFF.

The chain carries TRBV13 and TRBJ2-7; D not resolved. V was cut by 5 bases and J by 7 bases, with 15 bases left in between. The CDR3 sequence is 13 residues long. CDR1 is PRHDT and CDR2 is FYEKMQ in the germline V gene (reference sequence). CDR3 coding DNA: TGTGCCAGCAGCACCAGGCCTAGTGATGAGCAGTACTTC. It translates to CASSTRPSDEQYF.

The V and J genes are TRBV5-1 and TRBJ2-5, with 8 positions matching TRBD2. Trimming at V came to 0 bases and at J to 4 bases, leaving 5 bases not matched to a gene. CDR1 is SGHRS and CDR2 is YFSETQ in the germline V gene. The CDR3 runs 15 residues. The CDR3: CASSLGTSRGETQYF. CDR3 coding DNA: TGCGCCAGCAGCTTGGGGACTAGCCGGGGAGAGACCCAGTACTTC. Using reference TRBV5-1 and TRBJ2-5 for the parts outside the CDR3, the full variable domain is KAGVTQTPRYLIKTRGQQVTLSCSPISGHRSVSWYQQTPGQGLQFLFEYFSETQRNKGNFPGRFSGRQFSNSRSEMNVSTLELGDSALYLCASSLGTSRGETQYFGPGTRLLVL.

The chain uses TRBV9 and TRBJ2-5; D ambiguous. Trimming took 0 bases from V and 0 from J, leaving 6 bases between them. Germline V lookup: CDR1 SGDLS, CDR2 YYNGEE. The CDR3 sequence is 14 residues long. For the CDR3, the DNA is TGTGCCAGCAGCGTAGATCTCTACCAAGAGACCCAGTACTTC. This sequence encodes CASSVDLYQETQYF. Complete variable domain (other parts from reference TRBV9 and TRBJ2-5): DSGVTQTPKHLITATGQRVTLRCSPRSGDLSVYWYQQSLDQGLQFLIQYYNGEERAKGNILERFSAQQFPDLHSELNLSSLELGDSALYFCASSVDLYQETQYFGPGTRLLVL.

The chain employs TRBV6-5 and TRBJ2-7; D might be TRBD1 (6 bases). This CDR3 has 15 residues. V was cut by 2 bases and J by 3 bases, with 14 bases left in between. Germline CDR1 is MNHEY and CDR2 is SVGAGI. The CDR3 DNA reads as TGTGCCAGCAGTTACCAAACAGGGATCCTCTACGAGCAGTACTTC. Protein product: CASSYQTGILYEQYF.

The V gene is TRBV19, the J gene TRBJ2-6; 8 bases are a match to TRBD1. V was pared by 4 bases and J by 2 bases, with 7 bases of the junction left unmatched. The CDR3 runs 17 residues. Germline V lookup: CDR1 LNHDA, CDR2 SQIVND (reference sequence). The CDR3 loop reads CASSNGQGVTGANVLTF. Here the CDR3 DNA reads TGTGCCAGTAGTAACGGACAGGGCGTCACTGGGGCCAACGTCCTGACTTTC.

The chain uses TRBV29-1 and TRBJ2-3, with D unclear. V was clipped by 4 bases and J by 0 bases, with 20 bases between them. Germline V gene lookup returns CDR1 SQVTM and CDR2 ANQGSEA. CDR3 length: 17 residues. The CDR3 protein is CSVGADEPIISTDTQYF. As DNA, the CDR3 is TGCAGCGTTGGCGCGGACGAGCCAATTATTAGCACAGATACGCAGTATTTT.

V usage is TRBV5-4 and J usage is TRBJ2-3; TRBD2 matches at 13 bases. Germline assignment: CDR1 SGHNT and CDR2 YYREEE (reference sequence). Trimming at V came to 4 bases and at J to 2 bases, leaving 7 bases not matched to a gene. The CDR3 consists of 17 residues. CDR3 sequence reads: CASSPTSGGLHTDTQYF. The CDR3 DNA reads TGTGCCAGCAGCCCGACTAGCGGGGGGCTCCACACAGATACGCAGTATTTT.

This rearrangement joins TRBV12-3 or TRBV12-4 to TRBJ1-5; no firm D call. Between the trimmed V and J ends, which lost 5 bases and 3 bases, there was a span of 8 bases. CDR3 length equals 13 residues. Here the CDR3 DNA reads TGTGCCAGCAGTCTCAATGCCAATCAGCCCCAGCATTTT. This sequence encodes CASSLNANQPQHF.

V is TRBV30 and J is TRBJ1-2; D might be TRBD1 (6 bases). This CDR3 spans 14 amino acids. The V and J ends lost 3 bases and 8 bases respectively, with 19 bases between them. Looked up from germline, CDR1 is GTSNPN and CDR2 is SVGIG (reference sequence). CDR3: CAWSLLDRLMGYTF. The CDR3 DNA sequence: TGTGCCTGGAGCCTTCTGGACAGACTTATGGGCTACACCTTC.

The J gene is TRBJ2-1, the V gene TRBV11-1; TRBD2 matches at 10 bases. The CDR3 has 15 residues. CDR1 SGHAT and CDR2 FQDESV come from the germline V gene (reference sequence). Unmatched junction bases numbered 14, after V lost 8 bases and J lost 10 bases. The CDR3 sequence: CASQLAGGTGGEQFF. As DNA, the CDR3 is TGTGCCAGCCAGTTAGCGGGAGGTACGGGGGGCGAGCAGTTCTTC.

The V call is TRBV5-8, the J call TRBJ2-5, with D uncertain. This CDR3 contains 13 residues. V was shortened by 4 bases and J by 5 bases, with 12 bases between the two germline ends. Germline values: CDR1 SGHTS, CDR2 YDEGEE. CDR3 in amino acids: CASSPDRRETQYF. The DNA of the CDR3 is TGTGCCAGCAGCCCAGATAGGCGGGAGACCCAGTACTTC.